What follows is one TCR beta chain and its context. As yet, its antigen is unknown. This entry is derived from a study of cytomegalovirus exposure and HLA in healthy donors. TCRdb's table, derived via immunoSEQ multiplex PCR, lists solely in-frame clones and lacks some. The table has more than 90,000 clones, about 88% seen once. Separate from the approximately 670-subject first cohort, the approximately 130-subject validation cohort was the one that the donors belonged to. Trimming shortened V by 7 bases and J by 5 bases, and 15 bases separated the two germline ends. CDR1 and CDR2 (germline): SGHRS, YFSETQ. This CDR3 region has 14 residues. Study results and limitations: Most observed TCR sequences were rare, whereas some public TCRs were detected in many donors.

The gene calls are TRBV5-1 and TRBJ2-2, with D perhaps matching TRBD2 (5 bases). Specimen: PBMCs. The sequence came from a man aged 18-30 years in good health and CMV-seropositive. CDR3 sequence: CASDTGLETGELFF. For the CDR3, the DNA is TGCGCCAGCGATACGGGGTTGGAGACCGGGGAGCTGTTTTTT.